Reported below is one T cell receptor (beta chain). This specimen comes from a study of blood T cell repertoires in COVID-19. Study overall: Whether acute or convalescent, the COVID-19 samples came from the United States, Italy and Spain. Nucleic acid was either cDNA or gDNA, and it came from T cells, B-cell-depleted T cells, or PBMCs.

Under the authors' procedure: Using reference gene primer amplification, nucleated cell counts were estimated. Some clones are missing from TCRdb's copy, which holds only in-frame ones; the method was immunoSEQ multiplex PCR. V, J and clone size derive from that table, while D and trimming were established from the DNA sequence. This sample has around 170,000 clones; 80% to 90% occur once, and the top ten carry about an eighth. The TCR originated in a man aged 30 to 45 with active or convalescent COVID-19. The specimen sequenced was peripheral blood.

The CDR3 sequence is CASSLAPSVPYNEQFF. CDR3 DNA: TGTGCCAGCAGCTTAGCGCCGTCGGTCCCCTACAATGAGCAGTTCTTC. The chain has TRBV7-6 and TRBJ2-1; D remains unclear. The CDR3 extends over 16 amino acids. The V and J ends lost 0 bases and 2 bases respectively, with 11 bases between them. Germline values: CDR1 SGHVS, CDR2 FNYEAQ. The full variable domain, in which reference TRBV7-6 and TRBJ2-1 provide the parts outside the CDR3, is GAGVSQSPRYKVTKRGQDVALRCDPISGHVSLYWYRQALGQGPEFLTYFNYEAQQDKSGLPNDRFSAERPEGSISTLTIQRTEQRDSAMYRCASSLAPSVPYNEQFFGPGTRLTVL.